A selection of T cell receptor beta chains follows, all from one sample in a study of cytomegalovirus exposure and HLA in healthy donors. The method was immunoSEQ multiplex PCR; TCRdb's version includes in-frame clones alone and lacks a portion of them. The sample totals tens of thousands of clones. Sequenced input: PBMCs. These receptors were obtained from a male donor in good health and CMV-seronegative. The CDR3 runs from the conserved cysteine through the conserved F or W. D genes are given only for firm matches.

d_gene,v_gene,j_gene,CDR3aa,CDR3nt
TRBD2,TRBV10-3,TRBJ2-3,CAISESTSGRTDTQYF,TGTGCCATCAGTGAGTCAACTAGCGGCCGCACAGATACGCAGTATTTT
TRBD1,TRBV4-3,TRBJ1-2,CASSQGTGGLGYTF,TGCGCCAGCAGCCAGGGAACAGGGGGCTTAGGCTACACCTTC
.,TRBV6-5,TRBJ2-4,CASRAENIQYF,TGTGCCAGCAGGGCCGAAAACATTCAGTACTTC
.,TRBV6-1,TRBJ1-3,CASSDQQGRVGGNTIYF,TGTGCCAGCAGTGACCAACAGGGTCGCGTTGGGGGAAACACCATATATTTT
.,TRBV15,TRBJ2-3,CATSLYGGSTDTQYF,TGTGCCACCAGCCTTTACGGCGGGAGCACAGATACGCAGTATTTT
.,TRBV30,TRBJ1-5,CAWSIGQLNQPQHF,TGTGCCTGGAGTATTGGACAGCTCAATCAGCCCCAGCATTTT
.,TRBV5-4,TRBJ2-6,CASSLAIGDSGANVLTF,TGTGCCAGCAGCTTGGCGATCGGGGACTCTGGGGCCAACGTCCTGACTTTC
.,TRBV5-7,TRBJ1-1,CASSPEGNEAEAFF,TGTGCCAGCAGCCCGGAGGGTAACGAAGCTGAAGCTTTCTTT
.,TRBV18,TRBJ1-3,CASSRLEGDTIYF,TGTGCCAGCTCACGGTTGGAGGGAGACACCATATATTTT
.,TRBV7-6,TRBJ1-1,CASSLGGGGTEAFF,TGTGCCAGCAGCTTGGGGGGGGGAGGCACTGAAGCTTTCTTT
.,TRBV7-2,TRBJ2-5,CASSWGAGGETQYF,TGTGCCAGCAGTTGGGGTGCAGGGGGGGAGACCCAGTACTTC
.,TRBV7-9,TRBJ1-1,CASRGQGSEAFF,TGTGCCAGCAGAGGGCAGGGGAGTGAAGCTTTCTTT
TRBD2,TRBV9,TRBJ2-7,CASSVGRTSGTYEQYF,TGTGCCAGCAGCGTGGGACGGACTAGCGGGACCTACGAGCAGTACTTC
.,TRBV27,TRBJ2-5,CASRTSGFGETQYF,TGTGCCAGCAGGACCTCCGGGTTCGGAGAGACCCAGTACTTC
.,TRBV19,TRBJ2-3,CASSGGPGHPSTDTQYF,TGTGCCAGTAGTGGGGGACCGGGACACCCTAGCACAGATACGCAGTATTTT
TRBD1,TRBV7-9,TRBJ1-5,CASSPWTGTSNQPQHF,TGTGCCAGCAGCCCGTGGACAGGGACGAGCAATCAGCCCCAGCATTTT
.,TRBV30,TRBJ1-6,CAWRPPGSYNSPLHF,TGTGCCTGGAGACCCCCGGGATCCTATAATTCACCCCTCCACTTT
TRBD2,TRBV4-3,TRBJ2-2,CASSQALTSELNTGELFF,TGCGCCAGCAGCCAGGCTCTGACTAGCGAATTGAACACCGGGGAGCTGTTTTTT
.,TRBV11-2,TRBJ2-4,CASSKIRGRPIQYF,TGTGCCAGCAGCAAGATACGGGGGAGGCCCATTCAGTACTTC
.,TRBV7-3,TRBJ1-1,CASSTRGGLAFF,TGTGCCAGCAGCACAAGGGGGGGCTTGGCTTTCTTT
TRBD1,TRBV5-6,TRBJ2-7,CASSLGGQGALGQYF,TGTGCCAGCAGCTTGGGTGGACAGGGGGCCCTCGGGCAGTACTTC
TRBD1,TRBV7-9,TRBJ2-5,CASSTRTGWQETQYF,TGTGCCAGCAGCACTCGGACAGGGTGGCAAGAGACCCAGTACTTC
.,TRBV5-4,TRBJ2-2,CASSLRGLNTGELFF,TGTGCCAGCAGCTTACGGGGATTGAACACCGGGGAGCTGTTTTTT
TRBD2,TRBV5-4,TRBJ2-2,CASSKGTSEPGELFF,TGTGCCAGCAGTAAAGGGACTAGCGAACCCGGGGAGCTGTTTTTT
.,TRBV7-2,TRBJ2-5,CASSLGGKHGETQYF,TGTGCCAGCAGCTTAGGCGGGAAGCATGGCGAGACCCAGTACTTC
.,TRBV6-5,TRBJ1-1,CASSYVWGSPEAFF,TGTGCCAGCAGTTACGTGTGGGGCTCTCCTGAAGCTTTCTTT
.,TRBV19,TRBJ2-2,CASSTDPGQNTGELFF,TGCGCCAGTAGTACCGATCCGGGACAGAACACCGGGGAGCTGTTTTTT
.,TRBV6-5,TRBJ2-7,CASSLLGGKLYEQYF,TGTGCCAGCAGTTTGTTGGGCGGGAAATTATACGAGCAGTACTTC
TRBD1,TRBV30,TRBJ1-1,CAWQRRGLGEAFF,TGTGCCTGGCAGCGCAGGGGGCTAGGGGAAGCTTTCTTT
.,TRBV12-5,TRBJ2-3,CASGNRDTQYF,TGTGCTAGTGGGAACAGGGATACGCAGTATTTT
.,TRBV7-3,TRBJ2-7,CASSLGGQSYEQYF,TGTGCCAGCAGCTTAGGAGGACAGTCCTACGAGCAGTACTTC
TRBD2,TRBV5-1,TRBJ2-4,CASSLRVAGPPGAKNIQYF,TGCGCCAGCAGCTTGAGAGTAGCGGGACCCCCCGGGGCCAAAAACATTCAGTACTTC
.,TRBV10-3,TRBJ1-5,CAISETPGGNQPQHF,TGTGCCATCAGTGAGACGCCGGGGGGGAATCAGCCCCAGCATTTT
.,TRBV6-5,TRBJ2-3,CASSYAGGTDTQYF,TGTGCCAGCAGTTACGCGGGTGGCACAGATACGCAGTATTTT
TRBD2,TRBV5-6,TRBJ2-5,CASSLALVAGLETQYF,TGTGCCAGCAGCTTGGCCTTGGTAGCGGGGCTGGAGACCCAGTACTTC
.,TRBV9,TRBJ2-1,CASTVGGSYNEQFF,TGTGCCAGCACCGTGGGGGGCTCCTACAATGAGCAGTTCTTC
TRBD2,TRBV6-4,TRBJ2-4,CASTTSGRVPGIQYF,TGTGCCAGCACAACTAGCGGGAGAGTACCGGGCATTCAGTACTTC
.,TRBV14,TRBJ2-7,CASSQLRYEQYF,TGTGCCAGCAGCCAGCTCAGATACGAGCAGTACTTC
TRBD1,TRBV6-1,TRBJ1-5,CASSVVGGLSNQPQHF,TGTGCCAGCAGTGTGGTAGGGGGCCTTAGCAATCAGCCCCAGCATTTT
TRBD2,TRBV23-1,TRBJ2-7,CASSQPAGGLHNTYEQYF,TGCGCCAGCAGTCAACCAGCGGGAGGGCTCCATAACACCTACGAGCAGTACTTC
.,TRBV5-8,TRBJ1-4,CATNRDLGVLGNEKLFF,TGTGCCACCAACAGGGACCTCGGAGTACTGGGTAATGAAAAACTGTTTTTT
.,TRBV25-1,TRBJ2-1,CASISQGGRYNEQFF,TGTGCCAGCATATCGCAAGGGGGACGATACAATGAGCAGTTCTTC
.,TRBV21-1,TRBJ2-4,CASFKSGLVADIQYF,TGTGCCAGCTTTAAGTCCGGCCTTGTAGCGGACATTCAGTACTTC
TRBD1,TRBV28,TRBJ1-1,CASIPGGTNTEAFF,TGTGCCAGCATTCCAGGGGGCACCAACACTGAAGCTTTCTTT
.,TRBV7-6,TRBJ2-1,CASSSGLPGPYEQFF,TGTGCCAGCAGCTCTGGACTACCGGGACCGTATGAGCAGTTCTTC
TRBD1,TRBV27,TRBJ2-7,CASSLSDRAEQYF,TGTGCCAGCAGTTTGTCGGACAGGGCCGAGCAGTACTTC
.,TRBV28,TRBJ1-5,CASSTLGGTAQPQHF,TGTGCCAGCAGCACTCTCGGGGGGACCGCGCAACCCCAGCATTTT
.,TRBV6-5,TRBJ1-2,CASSYGPKPNYGYTF,TGTGCCAGCAGTTACGGTCCCAAGCCTAACTATGGCTACACCTTC
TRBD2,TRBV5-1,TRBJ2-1,CASSLDSGGYNEQFF,TGCGCCAGCAGCTTGGATAGCGGGGGCTACAATGAGCAGTTCTTC
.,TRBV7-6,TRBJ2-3,CASSLEARGDTQYF,TGTGCCAGCAGCTTAGAGGCCCGAGGAGATACGCAGTATTTT
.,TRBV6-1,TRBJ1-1,CASQTGSRGEAFF,TGTGCCAGCCAAACAGGGAGCAGGGGTGAAGCTTTCTTT
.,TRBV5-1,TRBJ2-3,CASSLDRFTDTQYF,TGCGCCAGCAGCTTGGACAGGTTCACAGATACGCAGTATTTT
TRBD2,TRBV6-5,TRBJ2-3,CASSYAGAGTDTQYF,TGTGCCAGCAGTTACGCGGGAGCCGGCACAGATACGCAGTATTTT